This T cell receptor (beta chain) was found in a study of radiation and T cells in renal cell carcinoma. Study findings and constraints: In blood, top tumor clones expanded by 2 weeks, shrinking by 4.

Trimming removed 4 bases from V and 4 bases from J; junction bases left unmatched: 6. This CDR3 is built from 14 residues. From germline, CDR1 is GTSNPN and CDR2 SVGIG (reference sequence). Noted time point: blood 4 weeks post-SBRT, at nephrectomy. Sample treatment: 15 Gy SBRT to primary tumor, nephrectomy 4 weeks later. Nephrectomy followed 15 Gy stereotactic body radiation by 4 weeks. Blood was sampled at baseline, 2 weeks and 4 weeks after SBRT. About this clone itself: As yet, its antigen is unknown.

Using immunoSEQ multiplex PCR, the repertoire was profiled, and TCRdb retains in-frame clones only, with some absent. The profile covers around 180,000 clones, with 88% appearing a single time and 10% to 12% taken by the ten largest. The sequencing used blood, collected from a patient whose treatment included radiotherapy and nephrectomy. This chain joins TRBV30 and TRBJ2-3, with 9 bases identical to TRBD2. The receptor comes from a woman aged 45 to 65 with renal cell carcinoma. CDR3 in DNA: TGTGCCTGGAAAGGACTAGCGTTGGCAGATACGCAGTATTTT. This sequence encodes CAWKGLALADTQYF.